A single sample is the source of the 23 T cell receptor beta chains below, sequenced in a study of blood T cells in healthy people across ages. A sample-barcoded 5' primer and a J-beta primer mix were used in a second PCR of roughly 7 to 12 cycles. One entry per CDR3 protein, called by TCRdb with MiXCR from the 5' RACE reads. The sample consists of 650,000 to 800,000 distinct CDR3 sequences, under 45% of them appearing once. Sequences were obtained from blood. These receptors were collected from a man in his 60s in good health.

The CDR3 DNA is TGTGCCAGCAGTTTGGGACAGGGGTTTTCCGACGGCACAGATACGCAGTATTTT. Its protein product is CASSLGQGFSDGTDTQYF. The genes are TRBV12-3 or TRBV12-4 and TRBJ2-3; the match to TRBD1 covers 10 bases. CDR3 length: 18 amino acids. V lost 3 bases to trimming and J lost 1 base; unmatched junction nucleotides: 10.

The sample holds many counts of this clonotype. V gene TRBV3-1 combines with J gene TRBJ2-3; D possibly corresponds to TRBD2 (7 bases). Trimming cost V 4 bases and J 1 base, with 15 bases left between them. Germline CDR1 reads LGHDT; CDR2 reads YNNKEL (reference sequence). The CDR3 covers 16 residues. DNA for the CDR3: TGTGCCAGCAGCCCGTATCGAGGGGGGGGCACAGATACGCAGTATTTT. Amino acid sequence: CASSPYRGGGTDTQYF.

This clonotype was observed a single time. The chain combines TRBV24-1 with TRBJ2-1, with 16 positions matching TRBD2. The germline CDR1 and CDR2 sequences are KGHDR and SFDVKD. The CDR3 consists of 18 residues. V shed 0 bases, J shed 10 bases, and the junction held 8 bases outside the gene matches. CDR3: CATSDLGTSGGAPGEQFF. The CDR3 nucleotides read TGTGCCACCAGTGATTTGGGGACTAGCGGGGGGGCGCCGGGAGAGCAGTTCTTC.

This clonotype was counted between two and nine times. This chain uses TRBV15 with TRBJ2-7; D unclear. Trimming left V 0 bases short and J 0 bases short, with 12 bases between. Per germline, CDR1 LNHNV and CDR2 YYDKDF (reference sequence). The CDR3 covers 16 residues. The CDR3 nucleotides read TGTGCCACCAGCAGAGATGGGGATTATAACTCCTACGAGCAGTACTTC. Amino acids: CATSRDGDYNSYEQYF.

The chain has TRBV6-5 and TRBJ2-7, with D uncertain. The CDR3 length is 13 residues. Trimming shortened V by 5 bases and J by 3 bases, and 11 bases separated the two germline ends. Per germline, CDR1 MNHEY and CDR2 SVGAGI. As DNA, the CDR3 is TGTGCCAGCAGTGCGACTGGAAACTACGAGCAGTACTTC. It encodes CASSATGNYEQYF.

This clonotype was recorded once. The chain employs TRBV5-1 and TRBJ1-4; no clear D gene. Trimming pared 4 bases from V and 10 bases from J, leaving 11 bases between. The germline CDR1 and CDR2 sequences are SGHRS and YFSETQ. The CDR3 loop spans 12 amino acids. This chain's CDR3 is CASSLAEGKLFF. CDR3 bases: TGCGCCAGCAGCCTGGCAGAAGGAAAACTGTTTTTT.

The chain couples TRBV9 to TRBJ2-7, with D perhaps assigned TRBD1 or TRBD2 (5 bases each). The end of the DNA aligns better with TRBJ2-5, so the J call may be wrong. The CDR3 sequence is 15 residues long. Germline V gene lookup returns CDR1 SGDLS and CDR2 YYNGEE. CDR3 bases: TGTGCCAGCAGCCCCCAAGGGACGCGAGGGGAGACCCAGTACTTC. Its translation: CASSPQGTRGETQYF.

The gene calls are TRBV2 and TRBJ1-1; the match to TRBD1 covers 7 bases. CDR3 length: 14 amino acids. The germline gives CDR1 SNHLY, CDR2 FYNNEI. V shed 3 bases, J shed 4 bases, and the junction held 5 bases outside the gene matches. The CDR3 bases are TGTGCCAGCAGTGAGAGACAGGGTATCACTGAAGCTTTCTTT. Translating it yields CASSERQGITEAFF.

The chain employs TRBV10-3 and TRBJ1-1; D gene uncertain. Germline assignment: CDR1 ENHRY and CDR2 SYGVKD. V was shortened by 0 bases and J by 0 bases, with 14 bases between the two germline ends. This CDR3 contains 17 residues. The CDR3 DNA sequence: TGTGCCATCAGTGAGTCGGGGTCCGGAGGCGTGAACACTGAAGCTTTCTTT. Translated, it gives CAISESGSGGVNTEAFF.

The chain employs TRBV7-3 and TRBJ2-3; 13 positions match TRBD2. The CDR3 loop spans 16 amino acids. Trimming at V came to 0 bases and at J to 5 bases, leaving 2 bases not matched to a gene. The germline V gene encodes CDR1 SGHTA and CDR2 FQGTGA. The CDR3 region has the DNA TGTGCCAGCAGCTTAACCGGACTAGCGGGGGTAGATACGCAGTATTTT. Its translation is CASSLTGLAGVDTQYF. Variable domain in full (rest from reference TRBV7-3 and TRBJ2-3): GAGVSQTPSNKVTEKGKYVELRCDPISGHTALYWYRQSLGQGPEFLIYFQGTGAADDSGLPNDRFFAVRPEGSVSTLKIQRTERGDSAVYLCASSLTGLAGVDTQYFGPGTRLTVL.

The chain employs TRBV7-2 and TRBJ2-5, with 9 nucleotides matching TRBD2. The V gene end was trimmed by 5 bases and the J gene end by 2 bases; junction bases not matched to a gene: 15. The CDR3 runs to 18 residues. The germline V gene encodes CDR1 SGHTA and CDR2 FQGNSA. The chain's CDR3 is CASSLERIAGGIQETQYF. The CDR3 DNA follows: TGTGCCAGCAGCCTAGAGAGGATTGCGGGGGGGATTCAAGAGACCCAGTACTTC.

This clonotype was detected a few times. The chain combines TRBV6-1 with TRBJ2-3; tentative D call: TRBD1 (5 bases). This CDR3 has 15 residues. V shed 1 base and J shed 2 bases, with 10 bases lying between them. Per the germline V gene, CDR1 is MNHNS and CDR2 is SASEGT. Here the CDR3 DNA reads TGTGCCAGCAGTGAAGGGACACGCTTCACAGATACGCAGTATTTT. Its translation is CASSEGTRFTDTQYF.

This chain's CDR3 is CSARAGTGKGYTF. The CDR3 DNA follows: TGCAGTGCTAGAGCCGGGACAGGGAAGGGCTACACCTTC. The J gene is TRBJ1-2, the V gene TRBV20-1; 9 nucleotides align to TRBD1. CDR1 and CDR2 from the germline V gene are DFQATT and SNEGSKA (reference sequence). Trimming at V came to 1 base and at J to 8 bases, leaving 5 bases not matched to a gene. The CDR3 extends over 13 amino acids.

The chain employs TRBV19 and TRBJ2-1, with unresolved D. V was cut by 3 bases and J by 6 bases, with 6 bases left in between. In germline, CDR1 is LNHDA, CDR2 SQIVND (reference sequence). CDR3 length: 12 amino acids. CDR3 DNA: TGTGCCAGTAGTATTTTGGGCAATGAGCAGTTCTTC. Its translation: CASSILGNEQFF.

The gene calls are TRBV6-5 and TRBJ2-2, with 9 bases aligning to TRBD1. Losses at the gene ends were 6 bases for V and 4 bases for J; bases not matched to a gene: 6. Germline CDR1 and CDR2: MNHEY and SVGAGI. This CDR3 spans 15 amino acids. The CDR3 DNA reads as TGTGCCAGCAGCTCCGGACAGGGGACCACCGGGGAGCTGTTTTTT. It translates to CASSSGQGTTGELFF.

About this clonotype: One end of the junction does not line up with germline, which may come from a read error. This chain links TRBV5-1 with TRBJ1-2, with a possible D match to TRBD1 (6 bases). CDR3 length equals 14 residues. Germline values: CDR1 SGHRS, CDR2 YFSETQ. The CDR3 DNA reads TGCGCCAGCAGCTTGGTGGCAGGGGAAGATGGCTACATCTTC. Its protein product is CASSLVAGEDGYIF.

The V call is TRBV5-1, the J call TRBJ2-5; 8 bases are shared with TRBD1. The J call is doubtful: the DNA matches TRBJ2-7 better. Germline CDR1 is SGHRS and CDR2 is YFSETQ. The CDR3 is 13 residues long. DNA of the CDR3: TGCGCCAGCAGCGTCCCGGACAGGGACGAGCAGTACTTC. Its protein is CASSVPDRDEQYF.

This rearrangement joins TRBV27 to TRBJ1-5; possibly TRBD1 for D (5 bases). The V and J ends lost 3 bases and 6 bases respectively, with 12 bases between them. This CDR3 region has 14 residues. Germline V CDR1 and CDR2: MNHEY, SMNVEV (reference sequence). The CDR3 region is CASSFSQGIQPQHF. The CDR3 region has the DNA TGTGCCAGCAGTTTTAGCCAGGGTATTCAGCCCCAGCATTTT.

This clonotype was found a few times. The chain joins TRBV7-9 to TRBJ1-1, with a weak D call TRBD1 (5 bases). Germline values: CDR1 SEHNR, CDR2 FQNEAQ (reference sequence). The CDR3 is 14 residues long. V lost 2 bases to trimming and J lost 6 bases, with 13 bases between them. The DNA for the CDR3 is TGTGCCAGCAGCTTACCAGGGAAGGGTCCTGAAGCTTTCTTT. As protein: CASSLPGKGPEAFF.

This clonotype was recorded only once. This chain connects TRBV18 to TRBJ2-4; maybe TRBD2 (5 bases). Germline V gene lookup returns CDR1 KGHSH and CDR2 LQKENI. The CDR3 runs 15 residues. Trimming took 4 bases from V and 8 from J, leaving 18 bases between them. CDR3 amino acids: CASSHDGELRDIQYF. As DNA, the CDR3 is TGTGCCAGCTCACACGATGGGGAGCTCCGAGACATTCAGTACTTC.

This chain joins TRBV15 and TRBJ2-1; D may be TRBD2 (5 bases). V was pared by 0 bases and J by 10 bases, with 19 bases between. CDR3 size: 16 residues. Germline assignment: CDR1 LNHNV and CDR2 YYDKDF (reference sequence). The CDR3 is CATSRDVGSWSGEQFF. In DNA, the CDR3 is TGTGCCACCAGCAGAGATGTAGGATCTTGGTCGGGAGAGCAGTTCTTC. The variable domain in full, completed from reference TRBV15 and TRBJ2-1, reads DAMVIQNPRYQVTQFGKPVTLSCSQTLNHNVMYWYQQKSSQAPKLLFHYYDKDFNNEADTPDNFQSRRPNTSFCFLDIRSPGLGDTAMYLCATSRDVGSWSGEQFFGPGTRLTVL.

The CDR3 reads CSASWAGGPYEQYF. CDR3 in DNA: TGCAGTGCTAGTTGGGCGGGGGGGCCTTACGAGCAGTACTTC. The chain couples TRBV20-1 to TRBJ2-7; 9 bases match TRBD2. Germline V CDR1 and CDR2: DFQATT, SNEGSKA (reference sequence). This CDR3 contains 14 residues. V lost 3 bases to trimming and J lost 4 bases; unmatched junction nucleotides: 7.

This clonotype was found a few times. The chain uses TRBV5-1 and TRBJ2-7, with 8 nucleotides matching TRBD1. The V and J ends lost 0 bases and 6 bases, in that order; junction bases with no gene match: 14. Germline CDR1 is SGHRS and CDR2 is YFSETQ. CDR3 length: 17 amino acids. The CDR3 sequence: CASSLALSQGAIVEQYF. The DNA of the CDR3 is TGCGCCAGCAGCTTGGCCTTAAGTCAGGGGGCTATTGTCGAGCAGTACTTC. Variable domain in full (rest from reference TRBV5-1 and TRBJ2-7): KAGVTQTPRYLIKTRGQQVTLSCSPISGHRSVSWYQQTPGQGLQFLFEYFSETQRNKGNFPGRFSGRQFSNSRSEMNVSTLELGDSALYLCASSLALSQGAIVEQYFGPGTRLTVT.